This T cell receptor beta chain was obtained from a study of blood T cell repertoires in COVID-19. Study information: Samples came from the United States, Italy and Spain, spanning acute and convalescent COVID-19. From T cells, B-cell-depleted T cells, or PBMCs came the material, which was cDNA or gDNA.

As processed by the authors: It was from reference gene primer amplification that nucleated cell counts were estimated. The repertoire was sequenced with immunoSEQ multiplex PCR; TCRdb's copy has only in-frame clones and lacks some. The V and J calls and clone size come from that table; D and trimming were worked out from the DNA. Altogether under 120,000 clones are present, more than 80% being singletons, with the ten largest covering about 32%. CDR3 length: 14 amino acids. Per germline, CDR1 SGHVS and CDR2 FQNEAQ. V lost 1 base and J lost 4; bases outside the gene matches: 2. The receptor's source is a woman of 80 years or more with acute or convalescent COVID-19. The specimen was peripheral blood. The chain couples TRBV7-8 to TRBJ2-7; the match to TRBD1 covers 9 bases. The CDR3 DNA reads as TGTGCCAGCAGCTTAGACAGGGGGCGGTACGAGCAGTACTTC. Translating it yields CASSLDRGRYEQYF.